The 20 T cell receptor beta chains given below trace back to one sample, sequenced in a study of blood T cell repertoires in COVID-19. Sequencing was performed with immunoSEQ multiplex PCR; in TCRdb, only in-frame clones are kept and a portion is missing. The profile shows about 130,000 clones, about 86% of them singletons. Sequenced: PBMCs or T cells enriched from blood (not recorded which). All receptors derive from a woman aged 50 to 60 who had recovered from COVID-19.

A single count supports this clone. The chain employs TRBV4-3 and TRBJ1-2, with 9 nucleotides matching TRBD1. From germline, CDR1 is LGHNA and CDR2 YSLEER. CDR3 size: 14 residues. J gave up 6 bases and V 1 base, and 3 bases lay outside the gene matches. CDR3 loop: CASSQGDRDNGYTF. DNA of the CDR3: TGCGCCAGCAGCCAAGGGGACAGGGACAATGGCTACACCTTC.

The rearrangement uses TRBV9 and TRBJ1-2; 8 positions match TRBD1. Germline V gives CDR1 SGDLS, CDR2 YYNGEE. The CDR3 is made up of 12 amino acids. The junction had 6 bases not matched to a gene; V was cut back by 6 bases and J by 8 bases. The DNA for the CDR3 is TGTGCCAGCAAGGCGACAGGGGAGGGCTACACCTTC. Its protein is CASKATGEGYTF.

This chain links TRBV7-2 with TRBJ1-5; D call uncertain. CDR1 is SGHTA and CDR2 is FQGNSA in the germline V gene. V lost 9 bases, J lost 5 bases, and 14 bases lay in between. This CDR3 is built from 13 residues. The CDR3 nucleotides are TGTGCCAGTGGCTCGGGTACGGATCAGCCCCAGCATTTT. Translation gives CASGSGTDQPQHF.

This rearrangement joins TRBV9 to TRBJ2-7; tentatively, D is TRBD1 (5 bases). The V end was cut by 3 bases, the J end by 1 base, with 14 bases between. Per the germline V gene, CDR1 is SGDLS and CDR2 is YYNGEE. The CDR3 covers 15 residues. This CDR3 reads CASSGRHGASYEQYF. For the CDR3, the DNA is TGTGCCAGCAGCGGACGACATGGGGCATCCTACGAGCAGTACTTC.

V and J are TRBV6-6 and TRBJ2-7; TRBD2 is a possible D gene (5 bases). Germline loops: CDR1 MNHNY, CDR2 SVGAGI (reference sequence). V lost 2 bases, J lost 4 bases, and 12 bases lay in between. The CDR3 extends over 14 amino acids. The CDR3 DNA reads TGTGCCAGCAGTTACCGGGGAAATGAGTACGAGCAGTACTTC. Protein sequence: CASSYRGNEYEQYF.

V gene TRBV19 combines with J gene TRBJ2-5; 9 positions agree with TRBD1. With V trimmed by 7 bases and J by 5 bases, 17 bases remained unmatched. The CDR3 is 17 amino acids. CDR1 LNHDA and CDR2 SQIVND come from the germline V gene (reference sequence). The CDR3 loop reads CASTQGLGQGPSETQYF. The CDR3 DNA follows: TGTGCCAGTACCCAAGGTCTAGGACAGGGGCCTTCGGAGACCCAGTACTTC.

The gene calls are TRBV7-2 and TRBJ2-1, with TRBD2 matching 10 bases. Germline CDR1 reads SGHTA; CDR2 reads FQGNSA. This CDR3 comprises 14 residues. The J segment lost 8 bases and the V segment lost 7 bases, leaving 8 bases of the junction unmatched. The DNA of the CDR3 is TGTGCCAGCATCGAAGCGGGGGGGTACGATGAGCAGTTCTTC. This codes for CASIEAGGYDEQFF.

The genes are TRBV2 and TRBJ1-6; maybe TRBD1 (5 bases). Germline V CDR1 and CDR2: SNHLY, FYNNEI. The CDR3 extends over 16 amino acids. The V end was cut by 8 bases, the J end by 8 bases, with 22 bases between. CDR3: CASRGWAGLSDSPLHF. The CDR3 coding sequence is TGTGCCAGCCGGGGGTGGGCGGGACTCTCGGATTCACCCCTCCACTTT.

The rearrangement links TRBV7-8 to TRBJ1-4; perhaps TRBD1 as D (6 bases). V lost 4 bases and J 7 bases, leaving 13 bases between the germline ends. The germline gives CDR1 SGHVS, CDR2 FQNEAQ. The CDR3 contains 14 residues. CDR3 in amino acids: CASSSQGGTEKLFF. The CDR3 nucleotides read TGTGCCAGCAGCTCACAAGGGGGAACTGAAAAACTGTTTTTT.

The rearrangement links TRBV14 to TRBJ1-2, with a possible D match to TRBD1 (5 bases). Germline CDR1 and CDR2: SGHDN and FVKESK. Trimming left V 5 bases short and J 5 bases short, with 12 bases between. CDR3 length: 13 amino acids. CDR3 region: CASSGTVSYGYTF. CDR3 bases: TGTGCCAGCAGCGGGACTGTTAGTTATGGCTACACCTTC.

Written as DNA, the CDR3 is TGCAGCGTCCCCGGGACAGGCTATGGCTACACCTTC. Amino acids: CSVPGTGYGYTF. The rearrangement joins TRBV29-1 to TRBJ1-2; 8 positions agree with TRBD1. Trimming removed 6 bases from V and 4 bases from J; junction bases left unmatched: 4. The germline CDR1 and CDR2 sequences are SQVTM and ANQGSEA. This CDR3 comprises 12 residues.

The V gene is TRBV2, the J gene TRBJ2-7; no firm D call. The CDR3 runs 14 residues. Germline CDR1 reads SNHLY; CDR2 reads FYNNEI. Trimming pared 1 base from V and 0 bases from J, leaving 7 bases between. The CDR3 sequence: CASSEVPSSYEQYF. The CDR3 DNA reads TGTGCCAGCAGTGAAGTTCCCAGCTCCTACGAGCAGTACTTC.

The rearrangement links TRBV5-1 to TRBJ2-3; 16 positions agree with TRBD2. The V gene end was trimmed by 4 bases and the J gene end by 10 bases; junction bases not matched to a gene: 6. The CDR3 spans 15 residues. From germline, CDR1 is SGHRS and CDR2 YFSETQ. Here the CDR3 DNA reads TGCGCCAGCAGCCCGGGGACTAGCGGGGGGGCCCCGCAGTATTTT. Translation gives CASSPGTSGGAPQYF.

This clone was counted a few times. The chain recombines TRBV25-1 with TRBJ2-3; 7 nucleotides align to TRBD2. Trimming took 1 base from V and 1 from J; bases not matched to a gene: 2. The CDR3 has 15 amino acids. Germline V gene sequence: CDR1 MGHDK, CDR2 SYGVNS. The DNA for the CDR3 is TGTGCCAGCAGTGAATGGGGAGGGGGCACAGATACGCAGTATTTT. The encoded protein is CASSEWGGGTDTQYF.

The V and J genes are TRBV2 and TRBJ1-6; D call uncertain. Trimming stripped 9 bases from V and 10 bases from J, with 7 bases between. Per germline, CDR1 SNHLY and CDR2 FYNNEI. CDR3 length: 10 amino acids. CDR3 region: CASGLSPLHF. CDR3 nucleotides: TGTGCCAGTGGACTGTCACCCCTCCACTTT.

This clone was seen a single time. The V gene is TRBV2, the J gene TRBJ2-5; TRBD1 aligns across 11 bases. Trimming took 8 bases from V and 4 from J; bases not matched to a gene: 12. This CDR3 has 16 residues. Germline lookup yields CDR1 SNHLY and CDR2 FYNNEI. CDR3: CASDQTGTGGLETQYF. In DNA, the CDR3 is TGTGCCAGCGACCAGACCGGGACAGGGGGTCTAGAGACCCAGTACTTC. Supplemented by reference TRBV2 and TRBJ2-5, the full variable domain reads EPEVTQTPSHQVTQMGQEVILRCVPISNHLYFYWYRQILGQKVEFLVSFYNNEISEKSEIFDDQFSVERPDGSNFTLKIRSTKLEDSAMYFCASDQTGTGGLETQYFGPGTRLLVL.

This chain uses TRBV12-3 or TRBV12-4 with TRBJ1-6, with D possibly being TRBD1 (6 bases). V lost 6 bases, J lost 7 bases, and 10 bases lay in between. The CDR3 sequence is 13 residues long. CDR3 bases: TGTGCCAGCAGAACAGGGTGGAATTCACCCCTCCACTTT. Amino acid sequence: CASRTGWNSPLHF.

The chain uses TRBV5-4 and TRBJ2-7, with D hard to call. With 0 bases removed from V and 3 bases from J, the gap between germline ends came to 7 bases. This CDR3 spans 13 amino acids. CDR1 SGHNT and CDR2 YYREEE come from the germline V gene (reference sequence). The CDR3 loop reads CASSLDSGYEQYF. CDR3 coding DNA: TGTGCCAGCAGCTTGGACTCGGGCTACGAGCAGTACTTC.

This chain links TRBV29-1 with TRBJ2-7, with D tentatively TRBD1 (6 bases). The CDR3 has 16 amino acids. The ends were cut back, 2 bases at V and 4 bases at J, with 21 bases in the middle. Germline V gene lookup returns CDR1 SQVTM and CDR2 ANQGSEA. The DNA of the CDR3 is TGCAGCGTTGAATATCCTCGGCAGGGGCTAGAGTACGAGCAGTACTTC. Protein sequence: CSVEYPRQGLEYEQYF.

The genes are TRBV5-8 and TRBJ1-4; 9 bases are a match to TRBD1. CDR1 is SGHTS and CDR2 is YDEGEE in the germline V gene. CDR3 length: 15 amino acids. V gave up 3 bases and J gave up 6 bases; unmatched junction bases: 6. Here the CDR3 reads CASSSDRGPDEKLFF. The CDR3 DNA reads as TGTGCCAGCAGCTCGGACAGGGGTCCGGATGAAAAACTGTTTTTT.